Given below is one T cell receptor beta chain in context. No antigen is known for it. The junction shows a germline mismatch at one end, possibly a read error. The sample originates from a study of identical twins. Carrying unique molecular identifiers, the cDNA also gained a universal primer site through template switching. TCRdb called the 5' RACE reads again in MiXCR, with one record for every CDR3 protein. The profile shows around 1.7 million distinct CDR3 sequences, under 35% of them singletons. Findings of the study overall: Whereas memory repertoires showed no such difference, abundant cord blood beta clonotypes carried fewer insertions.

This CDR3 is built from 16 residues. Germline assignment: CDR1 MGHRA and CDR2 YSYEKL. Sequencing was done on a sample of cord blood. This rearrangement joins TRBV4-1 to TRBJ2-3, with a weak D call TRBD2 (6 bases). This receptor was taken from a newborn girl in good health. The CDR3 sequence is CASGQDSGSRTDTQYF. CDR3 coding DNA: TGCGCCAGCGGCCAAGATTCCGGGAGCAGGACAGATACGCAGTATTTT.